This T cell receptor (beta chain) was sequenced during a study of T cells after yellow fever vaccination. With 6 bases clipped from V and 3 bases from J, the junction kept 6 bases outside the gene matches. The germline CDR1 and CDR2 sequences are ENHRY and SYGVKD. This CDR3 is built from 16 residues. This clonotype was counted many times. TCRdb re-called the 5' RACE reads through MiXCR, storing one row per CDR3 protein. The data contain some 170,000 distinct CDR3 sequences, 9.3% of them seen just once; the ten biggest clones take up roughly 40%. The source is a man in his late teens or twenties who received the YFV17D yellow fever vaccine. The starting material was CD8+ T cells sorted from PBMCs, obtained 45 days after the yellow fever booster vaccination. The J gene is TRBJ2-3, the V gene TRBV10-3; 13 bases match TRBD2. DNA of the CDR3: TGTGCCATCAGACCGGGACTAGCGGGGAAAACAGATACGCAGTATTTT. This gives the protein CAIRPGLAGKTDTQYF.